This TCR beta chain appears in the sequencing data of a study of HIV-infected patients and healthy controls (dated by TCRdb to the mid-2010s). With respect to the entire study: CD4 counts were modestly but significantly increased in 14 of 16 patients after three months of therapy, but they remained below normal ranges. An undetectable viral load was attained by 11 of 16 patients by the second bleed and by all patients after a further year of therapy. Relative to controls, total CDR3 counts per chain did not differ significantly, and patients lacked overall T-cell lymphocytopenia. CD8 counts showed no consistent shift during early therapy, whereas the CD4:CD8 ratio rose slightly. Whether deep TCR repertoire sequencing of small blood samples from HIV patients could capture immune perturbation and reconstitution was tested in the study.

Approximately 0.5 ug RNA was reverse transcribed with SuperScript III using primers against the alpha and beta constant regions. Separate libraries for the alpha and beta chains were generated through chain-specific third strand synthesis that incorporated multiplexing indices. The protocol used a single primer pair to amplify all rearrangements within a chain, which avoided primer bias, and attached molecular barcodes to each cDNA molecule. Purified cDNA was joined by T4 RNA Ligase 1 to a 5' RACE adapter carrying a random hexamer and the SP2 sequencing primer site. Second strand synthesis was primed from the SP2 site with Phusion polymerase, using slow temperature ramps to favor optimal annealing. Each molecule's 12-nucleotide barcode consisted of two random hexamer sequences, both added before amplification and joined together. A brief initial PCR introduced P5 and P7 adapter elements together with a second index, and a roughly 25-cycle amplification PCR using P5s and P7 primers was subsequently performed. The libraries went through approximately 25 PCR cycles in total, were quantified on a Qubit, were sized on a Bioanalyzer, and were diluted to roughly 4 nM. Sequencing of the normalized libraries was performed on an Illumina MiSeq with 2 x 250 paired-end kits. Into around 9.8 ul Tris-Cl, the reverse transcription reactions were eluted following cleanup on MinElute columns. The adapter ligations were run for around 25 hours at 16 degrees C, and AMPure XP beads at a 1:1 ratio were afterwards used to clean them. Processing in the source paper ran as follows. Demultiplexed FASTQ files were processed with a modified Decombinator by which V, J, insert and barcode information was output. Sequences that shared a barcode but differed from the dominant sequence were treated as errors and discarded, and barcodes were clustered at Levenshtein distance 3 and counted to estimate the original cDNA molecules. The R packages ineq, vegan, igraph and RCytoscape were used for downstream analyses, with IMGT nomenclature and CDR3 definitions applied. To avoid skew from clonal expansion, each TCR was counted once, and V gene usage was computed over distinct sequences. Whenever two unique CDR3 amino acid sequences within a donor differed by a single Levenshtein edit, similarity networks linked them. In the repertoires, a search was made for a compiled set of published HIV-specific CDR3s (approximately 87 alpha, 702 beta) and CMV-specific CDR3s (approximately 13 alpha, 250 to 300 beta). It was shown by random subsampling to size-matched repertoires that the decreased diversity of patients was not caused by their lower sequence numbers. TCRdb reworked the public reads: Q25 trimming with fastp, MiXCR clone assembly, productive beta chains retained. CDR3 protein duplicates are merged, each entry listing the most common genes and DNA. The V and J calls, along with clone size, are taken from TCRdb and not from the paper's own processing. The sample profile shows 15,000 to 20,000 distinct CDR3 sequences; 8.5% to 9% of them were found once. The ten largest clones add up to 21% of the sample.

The junction shows trimming of 4 bases on V and 6 bases on J, plus 17 bases between the germline ends. The CDR3, cysteine through phenylalanine, is 15 amino acids long. Of all the DNA, just the CDR3 is kept, 45 bases in frame from base 1. From the germline V gene, CDR1 is SGHDT and CDR2 is YYEEEE. Overall results and qualifications from the work: Significantly different mean usage between HIV-infected patients and controls was observed for eight alpha and eight beta V genes. Oligoclonality may be reflected in the significantly higher mean Gini indices of HIV-infected repertoires compared with controls. Alpha-chain CDR3s from MAIT cells appeared at high frequency in healthy controls but were severely depleted in HIV+ repertoires. Only around 3 months of therapy was reflected in the treated samples, a period arguably too short to observe immune reconstitution given low adult thymic output. HIV-associated CDR3s exhibited a significant reduction in frequency during therapy, whereas CMV-associated CDR3s exhibited no significant change, although the majority increased in frequency. Compared with untreated HIV+ repertoires, healthy control repertoires had roughly threefold more distinct CDR3s and higher Shannon diversity. Both the Jaccard index and the count of highly shared sequences showed that healthy controls shared more CDR3s between individuals than HIV+ patients did. Slight age and sex profile differences between the study cohorts did not explain the observed diversity differences. Donor HLA types were not determined in the study. Pairing of alpha and beta chains was not determined in the samples. Processing included only sixteen HIV-infected individuals, and this was regarded by the authors as a major limit on how widely the findings apply. The dynamics of distinct T-cell subpopulations could not be separated, and sequencing depth was restricted, because whole blood was used. Comparisons were complicated by unequal numbers of distinct sequences between patients and controls, and rare events from HIV-infected data were overweighted by size-matching. The apparent post-therapy recovery of the Gini index in HIV-infected patients was not reproduced in size-matched repertoire data.

Follow-up blood was drawn from HIV-infected patients roughly three months, about 14 weeks, after the initiation of antiretroviral therapy. Whole blood was used without fractionating the cells, so the repertoire represented all peripheral T cells without sorting. For RNA extraction, roughly 2.5 ml of peripheral blood was collected into Tempus tubes. Treatment interruptions were among the grounds for excluding patients from enrollment, as were febrile or AIDS-related illness, tumors, hepatitis B or C coinfection, immunomodulatory therapy and recent vaccination. The TURBO-DNase kit was used to remove leftover genomic DNA, and GLOBINclear was used to deplete globin mRNA. This clonotype has just a few counts. Its antigen has not been determined. Base quality data are lacking; no much larger clone is found one base away.

The clonotype comes from an adult with HIV infection. Sequences were derived from blood, sampled during antiretroviral therapy. Rearrangement joined TRBV5-6 to TRBJ1-5; TRBD1 is possibly the D segment (5 matching bases). The bases are TGTGCCAGCAGCCCCTCCATCGGGGGGGGTCAGCCCCAGCATTTT. Its protein reads: CASSPSIGGGQPQHF. With the portions outside the CDR3 filled from the reference TRBV5-6 and TRBJ1-5 genes, the complete variable region becomes DAGVTQSPTHLIKTRGQQVTLRCSPKSGHDTVSWYQQALGQGPQFIFQYYEEEERQRGNFPDRFSGHQFPNYSSELNVNALLLGDSALYLCASSPSIGGGQPQHFGDGTRLSIL.